The rows below give T cell receptor beta chains drawn from one sample of a study of cytomegalovirus exposure and HLA in healthy donors. Method: immunoSEQ multiplex PCR; TCRdb's copy keeps in-frame clones and lacks some. The table includes about 150,000 clones, about 84% detected once. Sequencing was done on a sample of PBMCs. The receptors were sampled from a woman between 40 and 50 years old in good health and CMV-seropositive. The CDR3 runs from the conserved cysteine through the conserved F or W. D genes are given only for firm matches. Clone size appears in some rows only: once, few, many, or a class for an expanded clone.

CDR3,DNA,J,D,V,length,size
CASTLWKAGSTDEQFF,TGCGCCAGCACCCTTTGGAAGGCCGGGAGTACGGATGAGCAGTTCTTC,TRBJ2-1,-,TRBV5-1,16,-
CASSNSSGNTIYF,TGTGCCAGCTCAAACAGCTCTGGAAACACCATATATTTT,TRBJ1-3,-,TRBV18,13,-
CASSPGGETQYF,TGCGCCAGCAGCCCGGGGGGGGAGACCCAGTACTTC,TRBJ2-5,TRBD2,TRBV5-1,12,-
CATSRAPQVFTDTQYF,TGTGCCACCAGCAGGGCTCCTCAGGTTTTCACAGATACGCAGTATTTT,TRBJ2-3,-,TRBV15,16,-
CASSLRGETQYF,TGTGCCAGCAGCCTCAGGGGGGAGACCCAGTACTTC,TRBJ2-5,TRBD1,TRBV7-2,12,-
CASSTPGQGNQPQHF,TGTGCCAGTAGTACCCCGGGACAGGGCAATCAGCCCCAGCATTTT,TRBJ1-5,TRBD1,TRBV19,15,-
CASSFGQGASYEQYF,TGTGCCAGTAGTTTTGGACAGGGGGCGTCCTACGAGCAGTACTTC,TRBJ2-7,TRBD1,TRBV19,15,-
CASSLFREAGELFF,TGCGCCAGCAGCTTGTTCAGGGAGGCCGGGGAGCTGTTTTTT,TRBJ2-2,-,TRBV5-1,14,-
CASSLLAGASGEQYF,TGTGCCAGCAGCCTTCTAGCGGGAGCGTCCGGCGAGCAGTACTTC,TRBJ2-7,TRBD2,TRBV27,15,once
CASSPLVGRSPYEQYF,TGTGCCAGCTCACCACTCGTCGGGAGGTCCCCCTACGAGCAGTACTTC,TRBJ2-7,TRBD2,TRBV18,16,-
CASSRGTAGRNQPQHF,TGTGCCAGCAGCCGAGGGACAGCCGGACGCAATCAGCCCCAGCATTTT,TRBJ1-5,TRBD1,TRBV28,16,-
CASSPAGTGGSGYTF,TGTGCCAGCTCACCTGCCGGGACAGGGGGCTCTGGCTACACCTTC,TRBJ1-2,TRBD1,TRBV18,15,-
CASSRTTFGYNEQFF,TGTGCCAGCAGTCGGACTACCTTCGGTTACAATGAGCAGTTCTTC,TRBJ2-1,-,TRBV27,15,-
CASSQNRVTNQPQHF,TGTGCCAGCAGCCAAAACAGGGTTACCAATCAGCCCCAGCATTTT,TRBJ1-5,-,TRBV16,15,-
CASSPVSDTEAFF,TGTGCCAGCTCACCAGTGAGCGACACTGAAGCTTTCTTT,TRBJ1-1,-,TRBV18,13,few
CASSSEGQRGQPQHF,TGCGCCAGCAGCTCGGAGGGACAGAGGGGTCAGCCCCAGCATTTT,TRBJ1-5,TRBD1,TRBV5-1,15,-
CASSARLAGEDNEQFF,TGTGCCAGCAGCGCCCGACTAGCGGGAGAGGACAATGAGCAGTTCTTC,TRBJ2-1,TRBD2,TRBV7-3,16,-
CASSLGTSGLSEEYF,TGCGCCAGCAGCTTAGGGACTAGCGGGTTATCCGAAGAGTACTTC,TRBJ2-7,TRBD2,TRBV5-1,15,-